This TCR beta chain was documented in a study of CD8 T cells in Susac syndrome (dated by TCRdb to the late 2010s). With regard to the full study: Repertoire sequencing was used to test whether CD8+ T cell activation and differentiation in Susac syndrome was antigen driven. The clonality of the CD8+ T cell repertoire was compared across approximately 11 healthy donors, roughly 14 Susac syndrome patients and about 16 multiple sclerosis patients. On the study overall, not on this receptor specifically: The study acknowledged that relatively few individuals were included in the TCR sequencing and HLA analysis.

Peripheral blood CD8+ and CD4+ T cells from healthy donors, Susac syndrome patients and multiple sclerosis patients were profiled by high-throughput TCR beta sequencing. Healthy donors were included as age- and sex-matched controls. Bulk CD8+ and CD4+ T cells were purified by magnetic negative isolation, whereas CD8+ TEMRA cells were enriched by FACS. Blood was collected in EDTA tubes and processed within 24 hours, with PBMCs isolated through density gradient centrifugation. PBMCs destined for TCR sequencing were cryopreserved in liquid nitrogen and later thawed in a 37 °C water bath. A purity of at least 90% was achieved for sorted or isolated CD4+, CD8+ and CD8+ TEMRA cells. In regard to this clonotype: The target of this receptor is not known. Per-base qualities were not stored, and no clone one base away is much larger.

RNA was extracted using the RNeasy kit, and roughly 0.45 to 1 microgram was reverse transcribed with random hexamers. TCR beta CDR3 regions were amplified with the immunoSEQ multiplex PCR assay covering 54 Vbeta and 13 Jbeta segments. Bias from PCR amplification was corrected by using a synthetic template baseline for primer optimization and for computational correction. Under the source paper's analysis protocol: Reads were annotated to V, D and J genes per IMGT and analyzed with immunoSEQ Analyzer, keeping only productive sequences. Clonality was computed as one minus Shannon entropy normalized by log2 of the number of productive unique sequences. For each patient and control, public and private clones were evaluated within the 100 most prevalent clones. A clone was defined as Susac-specific if it was absent from the healthy and MS cohorts, from around 960 published viral clones and from other ImmuneACCESS disease sequences. In TCRdb, the public reads were trimmed at Q25 with fastp and aligned with MiXCR, with productive beta chains retained. A single entry per CDR3 protein holds the most common genes and DNA from its merged rows. TCRdb, rather than the study authors, made the V and J calls. This sample lists more than 65,000 distinct CDR3 sequences; around 93% were detected once. The leading ten clones occupy about 0.26% of the sample.

The CDR3 sequence holds 16 residues, the cysteine and phenylalanine included. Kept here is only the CDR3 DNA, which spans 48 bases and is read in frame from base 1. The germline V gene gives CDR1 as SGHRS and CDR2 as YFSETQ. V has 3 bases trimmed and J has 0 bases trimmed; junction bases matching no gene number 9. The sequence joins TRBV5-1 to TRBJ2-7, and 7 junction bases match TRBD1. This TCR derives from a human donor in good health. The sequencing sample was made of CD8+ T cells from PBMCs. The CDR3 region: CASSSSGTVLSYEQYF. The DNA sequence follows: TGCGCCAGCAGCTCATCCGGGACAGTCCTCTCCTACGAGCAGTACTTC.